Listed below are T cell receptor beta chains from one sample, sequenced in a study of control samples from healthy donors and cancer patients. Repertoires were generated with immunoSEQ multiplex PCR, while TCRdb's copy carries only in-frame clones and drops some. The sample lists approximately 86,000 clones, around nine tenths occurring once. The sequencing sample was made of blood. The receptors stem from a man aged 25-45 years in good health. The CDR3 runs from the conserved cysteine through the conserved F or W. The D gene is left open where the match is weak. The size of a clone is reported for some rows only, either as once, few or many, or as a class for expanded clones.

CDR3nt: TGCGCCAGCAGTGATTGGACAGGGGGCCCTGAAGCTTTCTTT; CDR3aa: CASSDWTGGPEAFF; abundance: -; d_gene: TRBD1; v_gene: TRBV10-2; j_gene: TRBJ1-1
CDR3nt: TGTGCCAGCAGTTACGGGTCGGGCGGGAAGAATTCACCCCTCCACTTT; CDR3aa: CASSYGSGGKNSPLHF; abundance: -; d_gene: -; v_gene: TRBV6-5; j_gene: TRBJ1-6
CDR3nt: TGTGCCAGCTCACGACAGGGGGCTGTGACTGAAGCTTTCTTT; CDR3aa: CASSRQGAVTEAFF; abundance: few; d_gene: TRBD1; v_gene: TRBV18; j_gene: TRBJ1-1
CDR3nt: TGTGCCAGCGGCACCGCCGGCAGGGCCATCTACGAGCAGTACTTC; CDR3aa: CASGTAGRAIYEQYF; abundance: -; d_gene: -; v_gene: TRBV5-5; j_gene: TRBJ2-7
CDR3nt: TGTGCCAGCAGCTTGGCCGGGACAGGGGACTATGGCTACACCTTC; CDR3aa: CASSLAGTGDYGYTF; abundance: -; d_gene: TRBD1; v_gene: TRBV5-6; j_gene: TRBJ1-2
CDR3nt: TGTGCCAGCAGTTTAAAGGCAGGGCGGGATCAGCCCCAGCATTTT; CDR3aa: CASSLKAGRDQPQHF; abundance: -; d_gene: -; v_gene: TRBV27; j_gene: TRBJ1-5
CDR3nt: TGTGCCAGCAGTGAATATAGGGGGTACAATCAGCCCCAGCATTTT; CDR3aa: CASSEYRGYNQPQHF; abundance: -; d_gene: -; v_gene: TRBV6-1; j_gene: TRBJ1-5
CDR3nt: TGTGCCAGCAGCTTTGAGTCAGGGGGAGCTTTCTTT; CDR3aa: CASSFESGGAFF; abundance: few; d_gene: TRBD1; v_gene: TRBV7-9; j_gene: TRBJ1-1
CDR3nt: TGTGCCAGCCCACGGGGCCAGACTCAAGAGACCCAGTACTTC; CDR3aa: CASPRGQTQETQYF; abundance: -; d_gene: -; v_gene: TRBV18; j_gene: TRBJ2-5
CDR3nt: TGCGCCAGCAGACCGGGGACTAGCGGGGGGGCCTGGGAGACCCAGTACTTC; CDR3aa: CASRPGTSGGAWETQYF; abundance: -; d_gene: TRBD2; v_gene: TRBV5-1; j_gene: TRBJ2-5
CDR3nt: TGTGCCAGCAGTATTACAGGGGGCGACTATGGCTACACCTTC; CDR3aa: CASSITGGDYGYTF; abundance: -; d_gene: TRBD1; v_gene: TRBV28; j_gene: TRBJ1-2
CDR3nt: TGTGCCAGCAGTGAATATGGACAGGGTAACTATGGCTACACCTTC; CDR3aa: CASSEYGQGNYGYTF; abundance: -; d_gene: TRBD1; v_gene: TRBV25-1; j_gene: TRBJ1-2
CDR3nt: TGTGCCAGCAGTTCCCGGGGGGAGACCCAAGAGACCCAGTACTTC; CDR3aa: CASSSRGETQETQYF; abundance: -; d_gene: TRBD2; v_gene: TRBV27; j_gene: TRBJ2-5
CDR3nt: TGTGCCATCACCTCCGGACTAGCGGGGGAGACCCAGTACTTC; CDR3aa: CAITSGLAGETQYF; abundance: -; d_gene: TRBD2; v_gene: TRBV10-3; j_gene: TRBJ2-5
CDR3nt: TGTGCCAGCAGGGGACTAACAGAGAACACTGAAGCTTTCTTT; CDR3aa: CASRGLTENTEAFF; abundance: -; d_gene: -; v_gene: TRBV6-5; j_gene: TRBJ1-1
CDR3nt: TGTGCCAGCAGTTTATCCCGACTAGCGGGGCTCTACAATGAGCAGTTCTTC; CDR3aa: CASSLSRLAGLYNEQFF; abundance: -; d_gene: TRBD2; v_gene: TRBV27; j_gene: TRBJ2-1